This entry lists 26 T cell receptor beta chains sequenced from one sample in a study of blood T cell repertoires in COVID-19. Assay: immunoSEQ multiplex PCR; the TCRdb copy retains only in-frame clones and omits some. The data show 210,000 or so clones, with around 82% seen just once and about 4.6% held by the top ten. Sequenced material: PBMCs or T cells enriched from blood (not recorded which). The receptors shown here come from a woman aged 50 to 60 who had been exposed to COVID-19.

The chain is built from TRBV25-1 and TRBJ1-2; 7 bases match TRBD1. CDR1 is MGHDK, CDR2 SYGVNS, per germline. V shed 8 bases and J 6 bases; nucleotides not matched to a gene: 6. The CDR3 length is 12 residues. The CDR3 loop is CASRGQVHGYTF. DNA of the CDR3: TGTGCCAGCCGCGGACAGGTCCATGGCTACACCTTC.

The gene calls are TRBV11-2 and TRBJ1-6; D gene unclear. The CDR3 loop spans 16 amino acids. CDR1 and CDR2 (germline): SGHAT, FQNNGV. Trimming removed 5 bases from V and 4 bases from J, with 15 bases in between. DNA of the CDR3: TGTGCCAGCAGCACGTATGCGGGGTCGTATAATTCACCCCTCCACTTT. It yields the protein CASSTYAGSYNSPLHF. The variable domain in full, completed from reference TRBV11-2 and TRBJ1-6, reads EAGVAQSPRYKIIEKRQSVAFWCNPISGHATLYWYQQILGQGPKLLIQFQNNGVVDDSQLPKDRFSAERLKGVDSTLKIQPAKLEDSAVYLCASSTYAGSYNSPLHFGNGTRLTVT.

This chain uses TRBV6-5 with TRBJ1-2; TRBD1 matches at 8 bases. The length of the CDR3 is 14 residues. After removal of 10 bases from V and 7 bases from J, the junction contained 14 bases not matched to a gene. Looked up from germline, CDR1 is MNHEY and CDR2 is SVGAGI. The CDR3 DNA reads as TGTGCCACTAAGGAAGACTTGCAGGGGGCTGGCTACACCTTC. Its translation: CATKEDLQGAGYTF.

The chain recombines TRBV19 with TRBJ2-3; 9 bases are shared with TRBD2. Germline loops: CDR1 LNHDA, CDR2 SQIVND (reference sequence). This CDR3 has 15 residues. The junction had 4 bases not matched to a gene; V was cut back by 4 bases and J by 2 bases. CDR3 loop: CASSTLAGNTDTQYF. In nucleotides, the CDR3 is TGTGCCAGTAGTACCCTAGCGGGGAACACAGATACGCAGTATTTT.

The rearrangement links TRBV7-3 to TRBJ2-1; D unresolved. There are 16 residues in the CDR3. Germline CDR1 reads SGHTA; CDR2 reads FQGTGA. V was pared by 1 base and J by 0 bases, with 10 bases between. CDR3 residues: CASSLKPRSSYNEQFF. DNA of the CDR3: TGTGCCAGCAGCTTAAAACCGAGGAGCTCCTACAATGAGCAGTTCTTC.

This chain joins TRBV19 and TRBJ2-5; 8 nucleotides align to TRBD1. The germline CDR1 and CDR2 sequences are LNHDA and SQIVND (reference sequence). This CDR3 comprises 15 residues. V lost 4 bases to trimming and J lost 4 bases; unmatched junction nucleotides: 8. CDR3 region: CASSTGGAGPETQYF. CDR3 DNA sequence: TGTGCCAGTAGTACAGGGGGCGCGGGCCCAGAGACCCAGTACTTC.

The chain uses TRBV6-2 or TRBV6-3 and TRBJ1-1; TRBD1 matches at 9 bases. The CDR3 contains 16 residues. CDR1 and CDR2 (germline): MNHEY, SVGEGT. With V trimmed by 4 bases and J by 1 base, 7 bases remained unmatched. The CDR3 DNA reads TGTGCCAGCAGTTCCCTACAGGGGGCGCGGAACACTGAAGCTTTCTTT. Translating it yields CASSSLQGARNTEAFF.

V usage is TRBV21-1 and J usage is TRBJ1-1; the table gives TRBD1 as D, unverified against the DNA. TRBV21-1 is recorded as a pseudogene. The length of the CDR3 is 13 residues. CDR3 nucleotides: TGTGCCAGCAGCAATACAGGGCTCACTGAAGCTTTCTTT. As protein: CASSNTGLTEAFF.

The chain employs TRBV15 and TRBJ1-1; 7 bases are a match to TRBD1. The germline gives CDR1 LNHNV, CDR2 YYDKDF (reference sequence). J was trimmed by 8 bases and V by 0 bases; bases with no gene match: 6. The CDR3 has 14 residues. In nucleotides, the CDR3 is TGTGCCACCAGCAGAGATAGAAAGACAGGGGAAGCTTTCTTT. This encodes CATSRDRKTGEAFF.

At least ten counts were recorded for this clone. J is TRBJ2-1 and V is TRBV4-2; 12 bases fit TRBD2. CDR1 and CDR2 (germline): LGHNA, YNFKEQ. J gave up 8 bases and V 1 base, and 3 bases lay outside the gene matches. The CDR3 has 15 amino acids. In nucleotides, the CDR3 is TGTGCCAGCAGCCAAGGGACTAGCGGGGTGGATGAGCAGTTCTTC. This gives the protein CASSQGTSGVDEQFF.

This clone was seen a handful of times. The V and J genes are TRBV5-4 and TRBJ1-5; D is possibly TRBD1 (6 bases). Trimming stripped 0 bases from V and 6 bases from J, with 13 bases between. The germline gives CDR1 SGHNT, CDR2 YYREEE (reference sequence). The CDR3 runs 15 residues. The chain's CDR3 is CASSLEYRDRQPQHF. Here the CDR3 DNA reads TGTGCCAGCAGCTTGGAGTACAGGGACCGTCAGCCCCAGCATTTT. The full variable domain, in which reference TRBV5-4 and TRBJ1-5 provide the parts outside the CDR3, is ETGVTQSPTHLIKTRGQQVTLRCSSQSGHNTVSWYQQALGQGPQFIFQYYREEENGRGNFPPRFSGLQFPNYSSELNVNALELDDSALYLCASSLEYRDRQPQHFGDGTRLSIL.

The chain carries TRBV5-1 and TRBJ1-1; TRBD1 matches at 11 bases. V lost 0 bases, J lost 1 base, and 8 bases stayed unmatched. The CDR3 has 18 residues. CDR1 is SGHRS, CDR2 YFSETQ, per germline. The DNA for the CDR3 is TGCGCCAGCAGCTTGGGTTACGGGACAGGGGGTAAGAACACTGAAGCTTTCTTT. Amino acids: CASSLGYGTGGKNTEAFF.

The CDR3 region has the DNA TGTGCCAGCAGTGAACGGGGAGGTGGCTACACCTTC. Amino acids: CASSERGGGYTF. The rearrangement uses TRBV2 and TRBJ1-2; unclear D gene. Germline loops: CDR1 SNHLY, CDR2 FYNNEI. With 2 bases removed from V and 7 bases from J, the gap between germline ends came to 8 bases. The CDR3 runs to 12 residues.

J is TRBJ1-2 and V is TRBV6-5, with a possible D match to TRBD1 (5 bases). CDR1 MNHEY and CDR2 SVGAGI come from the germline V gene. Trimming took 7 bases from V and 5 from J, leaving 14 bases between them. The CDR3 has 13 residues. The CDR3 region has the DNA TGTGCCAGCACCTTAGACGGGACTTATGGCTACACCTTC. Its protein product is CASTLDGTYGYTF.

For the CDR3, the DNA is TGTGCCAGCTCACCAGGGACAGGGCACGGCTACACCTTC. Amino acid sequence: CASSPGTGHGYTF. The chain has TRBV18 and TRBJ1-2, with 9 nucleotides matching TRBD1. Per the germline V gene, CDR1 is KGHSH and CDR2 is LQKENI. The CDR3 consists of 13 residues. Germline trimming cut 2 bases from V and 8 bases from J; bases unmatched to any gene: 3.

This sequence joins TRBV29-1 and TRBJ2-1; 9 nucleotides line up with TRBD1. CDR3 size: 10 residues. Unmatched junction bases numbered 5, after V lost 6 bases and J lost 14 bases. CDR1 is SQVTM and CDR2 is ANQGSEA in the germline V gene. CDR3 in DNA: TGCAGCGTGGGGGACAGGGAGGAGTTCTTC. Its translation: CSVGDREEFF.

The genes are TRBV11-2 and TRBJ2-3; TRBD2 aligns across 11 bases. Germline V gene lookup returns CDR1 SGHAT and CDR2 FQNNGV. This CDR3 spans 13 amino acids. Trimming took 4 bases from V and 6 from J; bases not matched to a gene: 0. The CDR3 nucleotides read TGTGCCAGCAGCTCTAGCGGGGGGGATACGCAGTATTTT. Amino acids: CASSSSGGDTQYF.

Written as DNA, the CDR3 is TGTGCCAGCAGCTTAGCGGGAAGAGCGGGGACAGGGGGGATCTATGGCTACACCTTC. This encodes CASSLAGRAGTGGIYGYTF. The rearrangement uses TRBV7-2 and TRBJ1-2, with 11 bases fitting TRBD1. Germline V gene lookup returns CDR1 SGHTA and CDR2 FQGNSA. V lost 0 bases, J lost 4 bases, and 13 bases stayed unmatched. The CDR3 is 19 residues long.

The chain links TRBV5-1 to TRBJ2-5, with TRBD1 matching 7 bases. The CDR3 contains 13 residues. Germline V gene data show CDR1 as SGHRS and CDR2 as YFSETQ. V shed 4 bases, J shed 7 bases, and the junction held 7 bases outside the gene matches. The CDR3 DNA reads as TGCGCCAGCAGCCAACAGGGGTTAGGGACCCAGTACTTC. Protein sequence: CASSQQGLGTQYF.

The rearrangement links TRBV21-1 to TRBJ2-7; the table's D call, TRBD1, has no DNA check behind it. TRBV21-1 has pseudogene status. CDR3 length equals 11 residues. In DNA form, the CDR3 reads TGTGCCAGCAGCAAAGGGGCCGAGCAGTACTTC. Translated: CASSKGAEQYF.

This clone has more than one count but fewer than ten. The chain recombines TRBV7-9 with TRBJ2-7; D is perhaps TRBD1 (6 bases). Germline V gives CDR1 SEHNR, CDR2 FQNEAQ (reference sequence). There are 13 residues in the CDR3. V was cut by 6 bases and J by 4 bases, with 13 bases left in between. The CDR3 coding sequence is TGTGCCAGCAGTGGGGGACACAATTACGAGCAGTACTTC. It encodes CASSGGHNYEQYF.

V usage is TRBV5-6 and J usage is TRBJ1-2, with 7 nucleotides matching TRBD1. Looked up from germline, CDR1 is SGHDT and CDR2 is YYEEEE. The trim removed 1 base at V and 8 bases at J, leaving 11 bases unmatched. The CDR3 covers 15 residues. Here the CDR3 DNA reads TGTGCCAGCAGCTTGATGGGCGACAGGGCTCTAGGCTACACCTTC. It is translated as CASSLMGDRALGYTF.

The chain is built from TRBV28 and TRBJ2-3; TRBD1 is a possible D gene (6 bases). CDR3 length: 14 amino acids. Per the germline V gene, CDR1 is MDHEN and CDR2 is SYDVKM. V was trimmed by 6 bases and J by 6 bases, leaving 16 bases between them. The CDR3 is CASSAVGGGDTQYF. Here the CDR3 DNA reads TGTGCCAGCAGCGCCGTAGGGGGTGGGGATACGCAGTATTTT.

The V and J genes are TRBV19 and TRBJ1-1; TRBD1 aligns across 10 bases. With V trimmed by 4 bases and J by 6 bases, 5 bases remained unmatched. There are 14 residues in the CDR3. CDR1 is LNHDA and CDR2 is SQIVND in the germline V gene (reference sequence). For the CDR3, the DNA is TGTGCCAGTAGTAATGACAGGGGGCTTCCTGAAGCTTTCTTT. Translating gives CASSNDRGLPEAFF.

The chain is built from TRBV27 and TRBJ2-7; 8 bases align to TRBD1. V was clipped by 4 bases and J by 4 bases; unmatched bases: 15. Germline V CDR1 and CDR2: MNHEY, SMNVEV (reference sequence). The CDR3 is made up of 17 amino acids. CDR3 amino acids: CASSYPGQERIFYEQYF. CDR3 bases: TGTGCCAGCAGTTATCCGGGACAGGAAAGGATATTTTACGAGCAGTACTTC.

The chain links TRBV7-9 to TRBJ2-7; possible D gene TRBD2, 5 bases. Germline CDR1 SEHNR, CDR2 FQNEAQ (reference sequence). The CDR3 covers 15 residues. V was pared by 2 bases and J by 0 bases, with 11 bases between. The DNA for the CDR3 is TGTGCCAGCAGCTTAACGGGGTGGAGCTCCTACGAGCAGTACTTC. Its translation: CASSLTGWSSYEQYF.